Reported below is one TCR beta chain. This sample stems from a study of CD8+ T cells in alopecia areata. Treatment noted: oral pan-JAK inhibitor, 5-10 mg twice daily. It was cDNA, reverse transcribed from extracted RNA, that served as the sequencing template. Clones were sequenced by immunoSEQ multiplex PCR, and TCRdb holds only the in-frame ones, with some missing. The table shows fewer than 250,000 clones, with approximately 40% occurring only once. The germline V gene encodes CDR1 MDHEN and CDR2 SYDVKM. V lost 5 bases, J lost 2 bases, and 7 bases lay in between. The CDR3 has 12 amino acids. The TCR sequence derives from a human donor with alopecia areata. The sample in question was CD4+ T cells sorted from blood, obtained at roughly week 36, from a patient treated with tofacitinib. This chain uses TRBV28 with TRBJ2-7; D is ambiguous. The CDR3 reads CASSGSTYEQYF. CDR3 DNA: TGTGCCAGCAGTGGTTCTACCTACGAGCAGTACTTC. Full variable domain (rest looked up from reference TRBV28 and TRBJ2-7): DVKVTQSSRYLVKRTGEKVFLECVQDMDHENMFWYRQDPGLGLRLIYFSYDVKMKEKGDIPEGYSVSREKKERFSLILESASTNQTSMYLCASSGSTYEQYFGPGTRLTVT.